This T cell receptor beta chain was sequenced in a study of spatial heterogeneity in lung cancer. With regard to this clonotype: Its specificity is not known.

Described time point: sample taken at primary tumor resection. Donors were roughly 70 untreated early-stage non-small cell lung cancer patients. Whole RNA obtained from tumor, nontumor lung or frozen PBMC underwent sequencing without sorting. Each CDR3 protein gets one entry after TCRdb re-called the 5' RACE reads with MiXCR. The table includes tens of thousands of distinct CDR3 sequences, roughly 12% detected once. Study conclusions and caveats: Whereas they appeared in blood less at follow-up, ubiquitous expanded tumor TCRs appeared there more at resection.

The sequenced sample was PBMCs, obtained at surgery. The TCR originated in a male donor with early-stage non-small cell lung cancer.

This CDR3 is CASSQARYNEQFF. The CDR3 bases are TGTGCCAGCAGCCAGGCCCGGTACAATGAGCAGTTCTTC. The chain combines TRBV7-6 with TRBJ2-1; no clear D gene. Per the germline V gene, CDR1 is SGHVS and CDR2 is FNYEAQ. The germline V and J ends were trimmed by 5 bases and 4 bases, with 9 bases remaining between them. The CDR3 is 13 amino acids.